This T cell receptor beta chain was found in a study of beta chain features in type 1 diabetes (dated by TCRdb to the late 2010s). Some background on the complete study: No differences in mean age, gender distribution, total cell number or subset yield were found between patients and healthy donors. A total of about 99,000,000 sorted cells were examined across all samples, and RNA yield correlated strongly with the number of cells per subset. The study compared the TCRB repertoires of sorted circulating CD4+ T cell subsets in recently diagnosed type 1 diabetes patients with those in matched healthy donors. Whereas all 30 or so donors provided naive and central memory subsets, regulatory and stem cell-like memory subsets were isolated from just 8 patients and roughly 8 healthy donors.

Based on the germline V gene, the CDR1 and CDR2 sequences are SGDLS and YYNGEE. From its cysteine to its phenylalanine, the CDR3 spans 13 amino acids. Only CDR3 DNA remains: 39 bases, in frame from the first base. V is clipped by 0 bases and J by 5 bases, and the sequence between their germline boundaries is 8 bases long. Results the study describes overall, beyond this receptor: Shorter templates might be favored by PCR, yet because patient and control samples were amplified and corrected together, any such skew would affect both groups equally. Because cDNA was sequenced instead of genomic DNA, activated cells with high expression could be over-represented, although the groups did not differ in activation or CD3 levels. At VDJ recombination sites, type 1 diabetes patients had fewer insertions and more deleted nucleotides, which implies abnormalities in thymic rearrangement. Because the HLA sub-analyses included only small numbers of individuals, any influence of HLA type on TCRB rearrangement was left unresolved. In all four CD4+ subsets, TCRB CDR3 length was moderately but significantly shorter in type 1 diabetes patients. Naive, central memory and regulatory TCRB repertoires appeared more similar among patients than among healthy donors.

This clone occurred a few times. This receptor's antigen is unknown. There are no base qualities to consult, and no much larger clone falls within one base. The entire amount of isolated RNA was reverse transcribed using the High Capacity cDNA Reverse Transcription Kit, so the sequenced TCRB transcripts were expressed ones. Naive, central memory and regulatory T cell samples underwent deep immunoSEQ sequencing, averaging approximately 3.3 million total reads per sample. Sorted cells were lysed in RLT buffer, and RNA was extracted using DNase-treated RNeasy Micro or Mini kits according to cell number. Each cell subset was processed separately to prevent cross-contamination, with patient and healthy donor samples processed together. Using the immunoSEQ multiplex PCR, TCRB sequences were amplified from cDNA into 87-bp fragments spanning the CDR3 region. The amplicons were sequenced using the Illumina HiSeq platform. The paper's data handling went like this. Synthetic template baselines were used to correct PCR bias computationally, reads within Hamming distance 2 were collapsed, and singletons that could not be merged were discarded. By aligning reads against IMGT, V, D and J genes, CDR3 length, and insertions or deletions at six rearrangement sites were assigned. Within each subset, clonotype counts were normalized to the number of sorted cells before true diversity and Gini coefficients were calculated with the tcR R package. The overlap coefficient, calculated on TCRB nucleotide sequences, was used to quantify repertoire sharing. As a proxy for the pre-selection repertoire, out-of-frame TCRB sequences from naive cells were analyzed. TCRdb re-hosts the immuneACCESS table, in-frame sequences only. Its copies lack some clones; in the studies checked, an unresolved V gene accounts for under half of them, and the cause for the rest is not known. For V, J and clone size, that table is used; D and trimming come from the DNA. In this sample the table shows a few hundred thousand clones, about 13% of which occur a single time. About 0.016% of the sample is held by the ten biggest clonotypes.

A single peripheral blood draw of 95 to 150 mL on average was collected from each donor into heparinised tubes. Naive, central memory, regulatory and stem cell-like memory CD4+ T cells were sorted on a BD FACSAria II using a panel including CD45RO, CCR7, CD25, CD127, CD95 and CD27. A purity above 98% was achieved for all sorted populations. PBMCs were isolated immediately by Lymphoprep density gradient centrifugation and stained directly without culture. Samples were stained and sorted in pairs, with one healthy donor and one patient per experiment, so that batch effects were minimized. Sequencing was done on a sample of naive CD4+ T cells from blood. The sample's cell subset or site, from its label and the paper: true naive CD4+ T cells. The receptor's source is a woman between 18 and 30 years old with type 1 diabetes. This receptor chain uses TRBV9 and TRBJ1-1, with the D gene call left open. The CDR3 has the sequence CASSVDNWTEAFF. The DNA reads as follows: TGTGCCAGCAGCGTAGACAATTGGACTGAAGCTTTCTTT.